These T cell receptor beta chains were read from a single sample in a study of blood T cell repertoires in COVID-19. Assay used: immunoSEQ multiplex PCR; TCRdb lists only in-frame clones, some missing. The sample shows approximately 160,000 clones, 84% of them seen only once. Sequencing was carried out using peripheral blood. The receptors shown here come from a man aged 35-49 years who had recovered from COVID-19. The CDR3 runs from the conserved cysteine through the conserved F or W. The order of the fields is D gene, clone size, V gene, J gene, CDR3 length, CDR3 protein, CDR3 DNA. The D gene is left open where the match is weak. A clone size is listed for some rows: how often the clone was seen (once, few, many), or a class if it is expanded.

d_gene: TRBD2
abundance: once
v_gene: TRBV27
j_gene: TRBJ2-7
len: 14
CDR3aa: CASRKAGSSYEQYF
CDR3nt: TGTGCCAGCAGGAAAGCGGGGAGCTCCTACGAGCAGTACTTC

d_gene: .
abundance: .
v_gene: TRBV7-2
j_gene: TRBJ2-7
len: 12
CDR3aa: CASSRDRDEQYF
CDR3nt: TGTGCCAGCAGCCGGGATCGGGACGAGCAGTACTTC

d_gene: .
abundance: .
v_gene: TRBV27
j_gene: TRBJ2-2
len: 13
CDR3aa: CASSFQVPGELFF
CDR3nt: TGTGCCAGCAGTTTCCAGGTGCCCGGGGAGCTGTTTTTT

d_gene: TRBD1
abundance: .
v_gene: TRBV7-9
j_gene: TRBJ1-5
len: 16
CDR3aa: CASSLGTDYSNQPQHF
CDR3nt: TGTGCCAGCAGCTTGGGGACAGATTATAGCAATCAGCCCCAGCATTTT

d_gene: .
abundance: .
v_gene: TRBV4-1
j_gene: TRBJ1-1
len: 12
CDR3aa: CASTGMNTEAFF
CDR3nt: TGCGCCAGCACAGGCATGAACACTGAAGCTTTCTTT

d_gene: TRBD1
abundance: few
v_gene: TRBV11-2
j_gene: TRBJ2-2
len: 17
CDR3aa: CASSRALTGADTGELFF
CDR3nt: TGTGCCAGCAGCCGAGCCCTGACAGGGGCCGACACCGGGGAGCTGTTTTTT

d_gene: .
abundance: .
v_gene: TRBV7-8
j_gene: TRBJ1-5
len: 13
CDR3aa: CASSRRDNQPQHF
CDR3nt: TGTGCCAGCAGCAGGAGGGACAATCAGCCCCAGCATTTT

d_gene: .
abundance: once
v_gene: TRBV7-2
j_gene: TRBJ2-2
len: 14
CDR3aa: CASSLRQNTGELFF
CDR3nt: TGTGCCAGCAGCTTGCGCCAGAACACCGGGGAGCTGTTTTTT

d_gene: TRBD2
abundance: .
v_gene: TRBV7-6
j_gene: TRBJ2-5
len: 18
CDR3aa: CASSLSYLAGGIKETQYF
CDR3nt: TGTGCCAGCAGCCTTTCTTACCTAGCGGGGGGAATAAAAGAGACCCAGTACTTC

d_gene: TRBD2
abundance: few
v_gene: TRBV27
j_gene: TRBJ2-1
len: 13
CDR3aa: CASSSGGYNEQFF
CDR3nt: TGTGCCAGCAGTAGCGGGGGGTACAATGAGCAGTTCTTC